This T cell receptor beta chain was found in a study of T cells in Graves' hyperthyroidism and ophthalmopathy. This clonotype was recorded many times. RNA transcripts provided the source from which TCR beta CDR3 regions were amplified. TCR CDR3 regions were first amplified by RT-PCR with HTBI primers. TCRdb fed the multiplex PCR reads into MiXCR, producing one record per CDR3 protein. The profile shows hundreds of thousands of distinct CDR3 sequences, around 15% of them singletons. The clonotype was recovered from a man between 18 and 29 years old with Graves' ophthalmopathy. The sequencing sample was made of blood.

As DNA, the CDR3 is TGTGCCAGCAGTCCCCAGCTTAGCGGCTACACCTTC. This gives the protein CASSPQLSGYTF. The chain uses TRBV12-3 or TRBV12-4 and TRBJ1-2; no firm D call. CDR3 size: 12 residues. V was trimmed by 5 bases and J by 8 bases, leaving 12 bases between them.